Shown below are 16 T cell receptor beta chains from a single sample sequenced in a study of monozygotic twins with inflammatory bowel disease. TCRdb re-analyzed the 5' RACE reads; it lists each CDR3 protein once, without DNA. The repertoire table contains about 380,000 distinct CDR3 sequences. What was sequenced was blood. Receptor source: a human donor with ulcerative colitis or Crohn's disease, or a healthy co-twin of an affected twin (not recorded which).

CDR3 amino acids: CASSFGGNWGTEAFF. J is TRBJ1-1 and V is TRBV6-5. The length of the CDR3 is 15 residues. Germline V lookup: CDR1 MNHEY, CDR2 SVGAGI.

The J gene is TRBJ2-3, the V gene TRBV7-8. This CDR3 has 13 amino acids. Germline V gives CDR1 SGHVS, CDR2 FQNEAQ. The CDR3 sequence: CASSLNDQDTQYF. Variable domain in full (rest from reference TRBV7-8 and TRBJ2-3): GAGVSQSPRYKVAKRGQDVALRCDPISGHVSLFWYQQALGQGPEFLTYFQNEAQLDKSGLPSDRFFAERPEGSVSTLKIQRTQQEDSAVYLCASSLNDQDTQYFGPGTRLTVL.

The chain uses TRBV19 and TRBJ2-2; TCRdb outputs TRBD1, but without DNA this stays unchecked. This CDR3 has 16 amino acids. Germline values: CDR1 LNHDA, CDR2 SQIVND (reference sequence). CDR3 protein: CASGLHGTGTLRELFF.

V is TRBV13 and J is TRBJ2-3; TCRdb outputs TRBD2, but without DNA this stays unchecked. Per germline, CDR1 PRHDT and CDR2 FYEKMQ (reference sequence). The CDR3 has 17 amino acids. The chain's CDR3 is CASSLSQRGGETDTQYF.

The CDR3: CASRSVTLRSNQPQHF. The chain recombines TRBV19 with TRBJ1-5. There are 16 residues in the CDR3. The germline CDR1 and CDR2 sequences are LNHDA and SQIVND (reference sequence). Full variable domain (missing parts from reference TRBV19 and TRBJ1-5): DGGITQSPKYLFRKEGQNVTLSCEQNLNHDAMYWYRQDPGQGLRLIYYSQIVNDFQKGDIAEGYSVSREKKESFPLTVTSAQKNPTAFYLCASRSVTLRSNQPQHFGDGTRLSIL.

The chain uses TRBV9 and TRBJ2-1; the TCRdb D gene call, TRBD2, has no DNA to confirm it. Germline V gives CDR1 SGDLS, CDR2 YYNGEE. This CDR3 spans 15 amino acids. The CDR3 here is CASSVGGGAGNEQFF. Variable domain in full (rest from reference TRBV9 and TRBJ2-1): DSGVTQTPKHLITATGQRVTLRCSPRSGDLSVYWYQQSLDQGLQFLIQYYNGEERAKGNILERFSAQQFPDLHSELNLSSLELGDSALYFCASSVGGGAGNEQFFGPGTRLTVL.

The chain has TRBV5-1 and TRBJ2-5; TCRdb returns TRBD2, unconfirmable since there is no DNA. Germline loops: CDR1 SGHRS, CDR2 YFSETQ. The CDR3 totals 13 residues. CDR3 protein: CASSFGGVETQYF.

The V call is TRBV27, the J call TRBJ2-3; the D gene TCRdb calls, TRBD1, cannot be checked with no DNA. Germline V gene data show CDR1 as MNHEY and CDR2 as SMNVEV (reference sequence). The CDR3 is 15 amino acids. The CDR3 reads CASSIQGAGVDTQYF.

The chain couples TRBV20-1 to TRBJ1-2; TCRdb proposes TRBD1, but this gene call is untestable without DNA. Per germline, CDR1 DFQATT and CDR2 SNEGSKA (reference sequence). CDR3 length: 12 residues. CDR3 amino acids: CAANRDTYGYTF.

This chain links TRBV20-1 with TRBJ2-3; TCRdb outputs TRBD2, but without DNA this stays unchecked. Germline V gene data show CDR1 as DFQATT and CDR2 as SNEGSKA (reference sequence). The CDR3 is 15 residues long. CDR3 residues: CSAGRAGGPTDTQYF.

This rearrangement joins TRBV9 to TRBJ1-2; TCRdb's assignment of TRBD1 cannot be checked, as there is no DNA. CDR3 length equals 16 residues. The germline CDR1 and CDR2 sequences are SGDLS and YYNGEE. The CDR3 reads CASRDQGQGSNYGYTF.

CDR3 amino acids: CASSIWDRNTGELFF. The V gene is TRBV19, the J gene TRBJ2-2; TCRdb designates TRBD1, a call that cannot be tested without DNA. Germline V gene lookup returns CDR1 LNHDA and CDR2 SQIVND (reference sequence). The CDR3 extends over 15 amino acids.

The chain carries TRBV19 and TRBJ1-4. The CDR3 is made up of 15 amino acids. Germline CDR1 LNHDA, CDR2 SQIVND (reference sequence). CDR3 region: CASSIDTATNEKLFF.

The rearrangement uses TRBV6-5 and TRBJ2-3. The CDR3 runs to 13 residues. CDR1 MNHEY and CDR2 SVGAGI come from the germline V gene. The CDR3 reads CASTEWSTDTQYF.

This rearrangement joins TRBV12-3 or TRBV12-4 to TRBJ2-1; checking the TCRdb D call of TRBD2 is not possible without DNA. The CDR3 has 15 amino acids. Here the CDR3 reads CASRKLAETYNEQFF.

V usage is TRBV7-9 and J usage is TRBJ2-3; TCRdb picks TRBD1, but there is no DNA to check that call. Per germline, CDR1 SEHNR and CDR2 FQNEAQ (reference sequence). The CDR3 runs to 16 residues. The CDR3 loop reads CASSFPSRGGADTQYF.